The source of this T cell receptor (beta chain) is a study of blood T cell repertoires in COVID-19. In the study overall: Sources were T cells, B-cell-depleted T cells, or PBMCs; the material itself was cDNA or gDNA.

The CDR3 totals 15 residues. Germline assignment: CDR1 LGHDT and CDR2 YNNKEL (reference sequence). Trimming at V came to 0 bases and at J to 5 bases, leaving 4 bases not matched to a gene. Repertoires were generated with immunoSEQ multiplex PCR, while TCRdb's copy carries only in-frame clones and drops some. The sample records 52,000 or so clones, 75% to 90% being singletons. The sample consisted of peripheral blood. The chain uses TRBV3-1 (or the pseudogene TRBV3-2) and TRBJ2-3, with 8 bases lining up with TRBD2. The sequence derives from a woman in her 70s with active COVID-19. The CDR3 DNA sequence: TGTGCCAGCAGCCAAGACCGGGAGGGGGAAGATACGCAGTATTTT. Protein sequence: CASSQDREGEDTQYF.